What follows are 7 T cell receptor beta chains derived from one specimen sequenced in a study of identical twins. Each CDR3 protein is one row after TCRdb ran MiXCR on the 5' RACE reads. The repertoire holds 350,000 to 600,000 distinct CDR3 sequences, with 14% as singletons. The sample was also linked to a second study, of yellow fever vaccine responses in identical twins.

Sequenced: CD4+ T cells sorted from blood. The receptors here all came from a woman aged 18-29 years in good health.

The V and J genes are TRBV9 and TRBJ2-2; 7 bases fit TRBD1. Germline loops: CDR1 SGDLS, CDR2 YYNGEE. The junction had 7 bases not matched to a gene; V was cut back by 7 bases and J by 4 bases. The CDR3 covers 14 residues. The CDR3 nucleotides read TGTGCCAGCGGGGGACAGAACCCCACCGGGGAGCTGTTTTTT. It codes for CASGGQNPTGELFF.

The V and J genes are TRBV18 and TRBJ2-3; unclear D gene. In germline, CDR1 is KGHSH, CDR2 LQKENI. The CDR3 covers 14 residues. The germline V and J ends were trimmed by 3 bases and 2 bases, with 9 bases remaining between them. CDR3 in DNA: TGTGCCAGCTCACCCCCGGCTAACACAGATACGCAGTATTTT. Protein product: CASSPPANTDTQYF.

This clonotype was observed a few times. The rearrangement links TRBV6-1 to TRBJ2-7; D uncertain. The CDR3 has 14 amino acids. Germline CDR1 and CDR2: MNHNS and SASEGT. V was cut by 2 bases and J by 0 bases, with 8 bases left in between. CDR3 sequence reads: CASSEYPGSYEQYF. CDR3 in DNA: TGTGCCAGCAGTGAATACCCGGGCTCCTACGAGCAGTACTTC.

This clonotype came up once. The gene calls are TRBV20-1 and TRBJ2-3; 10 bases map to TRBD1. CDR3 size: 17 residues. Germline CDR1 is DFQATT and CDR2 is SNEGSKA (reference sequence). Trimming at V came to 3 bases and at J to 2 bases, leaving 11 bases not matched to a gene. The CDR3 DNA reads TGCAGTGCTAGGCAGACTGGGACAGGGGTCGTCACAGATACGCAGTATTTT. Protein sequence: CSARQTGTGVVTDTQYF.

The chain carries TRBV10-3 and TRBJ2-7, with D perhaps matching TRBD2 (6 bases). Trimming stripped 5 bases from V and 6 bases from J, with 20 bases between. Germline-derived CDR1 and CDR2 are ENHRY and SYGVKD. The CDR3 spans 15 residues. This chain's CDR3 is CAISSAAPGLREQYF. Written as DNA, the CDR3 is TGTGCCATCAGTTCCGCGGCCCCAGGACTACGCGAGCAGTACTTC.

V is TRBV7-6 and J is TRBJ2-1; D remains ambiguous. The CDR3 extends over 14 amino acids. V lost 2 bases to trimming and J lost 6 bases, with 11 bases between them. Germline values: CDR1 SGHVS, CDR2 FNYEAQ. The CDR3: CASSLSLVSNEQFF. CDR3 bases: TGTGCCAGCAGCTTAAGTCTAGTTAGCAATGAGCAGTTCTTC.

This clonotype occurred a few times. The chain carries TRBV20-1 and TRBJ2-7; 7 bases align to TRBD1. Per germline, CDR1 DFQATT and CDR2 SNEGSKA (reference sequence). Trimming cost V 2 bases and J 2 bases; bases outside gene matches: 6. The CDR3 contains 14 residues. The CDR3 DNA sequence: TGCAGTGCTAGAACCGGGACAGTTACCTACGAGCAGTACTTC. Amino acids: CSARTGTVTYEQYF.